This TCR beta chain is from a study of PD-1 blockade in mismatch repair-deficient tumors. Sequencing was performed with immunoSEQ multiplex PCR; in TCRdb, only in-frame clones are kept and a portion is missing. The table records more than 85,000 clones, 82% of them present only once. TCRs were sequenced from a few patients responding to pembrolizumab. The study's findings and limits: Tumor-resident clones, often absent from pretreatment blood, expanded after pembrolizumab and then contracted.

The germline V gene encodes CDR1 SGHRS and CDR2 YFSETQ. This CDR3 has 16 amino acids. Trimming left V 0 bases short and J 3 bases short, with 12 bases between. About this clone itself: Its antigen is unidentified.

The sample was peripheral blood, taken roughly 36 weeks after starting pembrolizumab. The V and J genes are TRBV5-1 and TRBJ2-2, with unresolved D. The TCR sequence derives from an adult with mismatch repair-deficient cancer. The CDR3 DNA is TGCGCCAGCAGCTTGGGTGCGGCAGAGGACACCGGGGAGCTGTTTTTT. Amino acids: CASSLGAAEDTGELFF.